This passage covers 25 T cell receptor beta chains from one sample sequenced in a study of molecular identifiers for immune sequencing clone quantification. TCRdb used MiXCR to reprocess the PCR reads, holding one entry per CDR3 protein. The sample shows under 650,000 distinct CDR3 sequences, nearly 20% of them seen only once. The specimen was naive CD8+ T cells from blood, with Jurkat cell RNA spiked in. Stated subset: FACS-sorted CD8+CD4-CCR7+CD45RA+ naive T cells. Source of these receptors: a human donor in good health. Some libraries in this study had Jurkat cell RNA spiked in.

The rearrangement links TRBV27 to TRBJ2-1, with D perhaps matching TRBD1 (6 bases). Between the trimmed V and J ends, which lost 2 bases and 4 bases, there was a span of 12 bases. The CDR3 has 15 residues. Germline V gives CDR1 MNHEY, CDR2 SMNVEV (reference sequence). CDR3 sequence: CASSLMGAVYNEQFF. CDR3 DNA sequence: TGTGCCAGCAGTTTAATGGGGGCAGTATACAATGAGCAGTTCTTC.

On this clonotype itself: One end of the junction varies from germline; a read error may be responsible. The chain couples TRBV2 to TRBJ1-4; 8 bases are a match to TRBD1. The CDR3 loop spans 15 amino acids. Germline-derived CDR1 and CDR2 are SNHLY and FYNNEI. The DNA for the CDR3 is TGTGCCAGCAGGAGAAAGACAGGGGTTGATGAAAAACCGTTTTTT. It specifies CASRRKTGVDEKPFF.

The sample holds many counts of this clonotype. The CDR3 DNA reads as TGTGCCAGCAGTTTAGGTCTAGCGGGCGGCCTGGAGCAGTTCTTC. Its protein is CASSLGLAGGLEQFF. V is TRBV27 and J is TRBJ2-1, with 8 bases identical to TRBD2. The J segment lost 10 bases and the V segment lost 2 bases, leaving 10 bases of the junction unmatched. Germline CDR1 and CDR2: MNHEY and SMNVEV (reference sequence). This CDR3 contains 15 residues.

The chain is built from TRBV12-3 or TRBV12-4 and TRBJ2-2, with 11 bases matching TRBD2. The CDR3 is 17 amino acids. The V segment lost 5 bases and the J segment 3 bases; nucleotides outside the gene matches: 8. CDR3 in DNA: TGTGCCAGCAGTCTTCTAGCGGGGGGCCGGGACACCGGGGAGCTGTTTTTT. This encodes CASSLLAGGRDTGELFF.

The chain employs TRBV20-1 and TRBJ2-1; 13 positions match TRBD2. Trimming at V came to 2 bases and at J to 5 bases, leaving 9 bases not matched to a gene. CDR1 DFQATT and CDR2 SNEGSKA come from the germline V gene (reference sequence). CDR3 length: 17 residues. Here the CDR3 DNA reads TGCAGTGCTAGACAGGGACTAGCGGGACCCAGGGACAATGAGCAGTTCTTC. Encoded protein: CSARQGLAGPRDNEQFF.

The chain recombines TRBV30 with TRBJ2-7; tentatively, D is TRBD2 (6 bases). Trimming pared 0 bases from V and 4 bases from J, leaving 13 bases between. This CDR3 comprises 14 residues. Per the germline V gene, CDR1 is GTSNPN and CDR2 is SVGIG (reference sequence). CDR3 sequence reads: CAWSVWSGRYEQYF. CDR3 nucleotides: TGTGCCTGGAGTGTATGGTCAGGGAGGTACGAGCAGTACTTC. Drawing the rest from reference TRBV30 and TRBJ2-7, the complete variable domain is SQTIHQWPATLVQPVGSPLSLECTVEGTSNPNLYWYRQAAGRGLQLLFYSVGIGQISSEVPQNLSASRPQDRQFILSSKKLLLSDSGFYLCAWSVWSGRYEQYFGPGTRLTVT.

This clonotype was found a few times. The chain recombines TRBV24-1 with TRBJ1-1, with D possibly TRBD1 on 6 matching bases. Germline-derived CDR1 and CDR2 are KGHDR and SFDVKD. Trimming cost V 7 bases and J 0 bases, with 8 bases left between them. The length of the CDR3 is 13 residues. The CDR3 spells CATRGGVNTEAFF. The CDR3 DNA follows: TGTGCCACCAGAGGGGGGGTGAACACTGAAGCTTTCTTT.

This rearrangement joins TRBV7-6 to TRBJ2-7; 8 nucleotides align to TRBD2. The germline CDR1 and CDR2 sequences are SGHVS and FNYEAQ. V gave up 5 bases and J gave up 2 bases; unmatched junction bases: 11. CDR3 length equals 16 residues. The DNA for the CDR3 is TGTGCCAGCAGCCCAAAGACTAGCGATGAACCCTACGAGCAGTACTTC. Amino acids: CASSPKTSDEPYEQYF.

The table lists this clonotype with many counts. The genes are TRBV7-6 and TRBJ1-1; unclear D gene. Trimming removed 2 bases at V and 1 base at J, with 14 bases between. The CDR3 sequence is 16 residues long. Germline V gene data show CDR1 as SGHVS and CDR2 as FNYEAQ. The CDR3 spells CASSLSGGSGNTEAFF. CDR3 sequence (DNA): TGTGCCAGCAGCTTATCGGGCGGGTCCGGGAACACTGAAGCTTTCTTT.

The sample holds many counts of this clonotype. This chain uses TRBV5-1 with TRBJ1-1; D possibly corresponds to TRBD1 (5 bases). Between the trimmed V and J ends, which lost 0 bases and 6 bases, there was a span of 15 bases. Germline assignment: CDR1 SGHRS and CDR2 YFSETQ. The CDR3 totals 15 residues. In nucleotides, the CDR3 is TGCGCCAGCAGCTTGGTGGCAGCCCAGGGTCCTGAAGCTTTCTTT. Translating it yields CASSLVAAQGPEAFF.

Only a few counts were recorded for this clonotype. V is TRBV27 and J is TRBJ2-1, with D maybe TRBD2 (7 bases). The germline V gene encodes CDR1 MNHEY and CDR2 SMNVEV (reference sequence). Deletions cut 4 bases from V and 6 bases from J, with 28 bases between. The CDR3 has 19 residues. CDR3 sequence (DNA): TGTGCCAGCAGTTGGACTTACCCTCGAGGGGGAGGGCCTTTCAATGAGCAGTTCTTC. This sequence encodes CASSWTYPRGGGPFNEQFF.

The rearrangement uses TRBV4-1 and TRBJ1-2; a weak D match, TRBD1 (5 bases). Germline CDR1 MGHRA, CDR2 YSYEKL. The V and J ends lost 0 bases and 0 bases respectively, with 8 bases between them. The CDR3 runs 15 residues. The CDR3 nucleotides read TGCGCCAGCAGCCAAGAGTCAGGGTCTAACTATGGCTACACCTTC. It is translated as CASSQESGSNYGYTF.

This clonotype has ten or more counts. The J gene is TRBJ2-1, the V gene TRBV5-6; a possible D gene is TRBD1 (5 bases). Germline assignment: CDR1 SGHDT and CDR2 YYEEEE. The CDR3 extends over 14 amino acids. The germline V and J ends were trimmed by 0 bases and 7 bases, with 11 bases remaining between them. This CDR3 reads CASSLGTPGNEQFF. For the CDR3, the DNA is TGTGCCAGCAGCTTGGGGACACCTGGGAATGAGCAGTTCTTC.

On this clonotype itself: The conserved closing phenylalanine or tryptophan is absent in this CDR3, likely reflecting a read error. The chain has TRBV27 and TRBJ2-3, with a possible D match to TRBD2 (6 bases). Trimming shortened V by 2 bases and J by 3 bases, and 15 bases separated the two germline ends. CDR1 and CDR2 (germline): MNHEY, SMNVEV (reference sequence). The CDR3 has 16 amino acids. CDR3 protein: CASSLLAWDPTDTQYL. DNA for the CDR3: TGTGCCAGCAGTTTACTAGCGTGGGACCCTACAGATACGCAGTATCTT.

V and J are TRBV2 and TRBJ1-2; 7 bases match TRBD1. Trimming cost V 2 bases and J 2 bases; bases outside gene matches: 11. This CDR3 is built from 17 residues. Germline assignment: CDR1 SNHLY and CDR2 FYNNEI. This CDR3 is CASSEQSGGNLNYGYTF. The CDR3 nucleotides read TGTGCCAGCAGTGAACAGTCAGGGGGGAACCTGAACTATGGCTACACCTTC. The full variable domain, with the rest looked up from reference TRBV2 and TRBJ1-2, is EPEVTQTPSHQVTQMGQEVILRCVPISNHLYFYWYRQILGQKVEFLVSFYNNEISEKSEIFDDQFSVERPDGSNFTLKIRSTKLEDSAMYFCASSEQSGGNLNYGYTFGSGTRLTVV.

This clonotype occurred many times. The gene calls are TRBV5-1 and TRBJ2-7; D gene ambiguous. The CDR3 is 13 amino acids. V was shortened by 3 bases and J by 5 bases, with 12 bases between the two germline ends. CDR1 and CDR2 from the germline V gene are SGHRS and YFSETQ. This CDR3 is CASSSTNPHEQYF. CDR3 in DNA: TGCGCCAGCAGCTCAACCAACCCTCACGAGCAGTACTTC.

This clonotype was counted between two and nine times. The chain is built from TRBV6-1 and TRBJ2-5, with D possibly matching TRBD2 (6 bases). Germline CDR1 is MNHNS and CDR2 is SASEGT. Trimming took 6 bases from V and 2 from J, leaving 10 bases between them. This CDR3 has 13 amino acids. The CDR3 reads CASRKDYQETQYF. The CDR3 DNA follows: TGTGCCAGCAGGAAGGACTATCAAGAGACCCAGTACTTC.

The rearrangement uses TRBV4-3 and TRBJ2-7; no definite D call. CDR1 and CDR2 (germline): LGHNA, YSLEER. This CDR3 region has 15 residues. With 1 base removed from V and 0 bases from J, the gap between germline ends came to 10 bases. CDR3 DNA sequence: TGCGCCAGCAGCCAAGTTCCAGGCAGCTCCTACGAGCAGTACTTC. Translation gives CASSQVPGSSYEQYF.

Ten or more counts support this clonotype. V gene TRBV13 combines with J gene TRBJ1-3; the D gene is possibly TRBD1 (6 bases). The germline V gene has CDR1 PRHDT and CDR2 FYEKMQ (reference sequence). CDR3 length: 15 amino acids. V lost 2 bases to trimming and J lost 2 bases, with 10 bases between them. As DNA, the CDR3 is TGTGCCAGCAGCTTAAAGACAGGTCCTGGAAACACCATATATTTT. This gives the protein CASSLKTGPGNTIYF.

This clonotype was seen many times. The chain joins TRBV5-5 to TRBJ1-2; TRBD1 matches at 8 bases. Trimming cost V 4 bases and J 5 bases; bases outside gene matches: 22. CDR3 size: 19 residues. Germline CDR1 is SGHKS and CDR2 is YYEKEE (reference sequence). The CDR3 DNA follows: TGTGCCAGCAGCGAACCAACAGGGGGGGTCACTCCGGCGGATTATGGCTACACCTTC. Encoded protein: CASSEPTGGVTPADYGYTF.

CDR3 sequence (DNA): TGTGCCAGCAGCCGTCCAAGCGGGAGGCCCGGGGATACGCAGTATTTT. Protein: CASSRPSGRPGDTQYF. The chain recombines TRBV21-1 with TRBJ2-3; no DNA check was done on the table's D call, TRBD2. TRBV21-1 is given as a pseudogene. The CDR3 is 16 residues long.

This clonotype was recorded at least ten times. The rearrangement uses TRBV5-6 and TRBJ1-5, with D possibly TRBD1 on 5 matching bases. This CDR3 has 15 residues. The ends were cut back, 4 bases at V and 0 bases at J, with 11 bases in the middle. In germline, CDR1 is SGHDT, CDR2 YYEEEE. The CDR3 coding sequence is TGTGCCAGCAGCCCAGGACAACTTAGCAATCAGCCCCAGCATTTT. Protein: CASSPGQLSNQPQHF.

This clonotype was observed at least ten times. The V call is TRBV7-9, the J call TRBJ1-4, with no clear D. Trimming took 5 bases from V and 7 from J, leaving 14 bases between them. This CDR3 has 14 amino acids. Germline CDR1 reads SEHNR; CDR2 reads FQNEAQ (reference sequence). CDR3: CASSPITSGEKLFF. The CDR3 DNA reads TGTGCCAGCAGCCCCATCACTTCTGGTGAAAAACTGTTTTTT.

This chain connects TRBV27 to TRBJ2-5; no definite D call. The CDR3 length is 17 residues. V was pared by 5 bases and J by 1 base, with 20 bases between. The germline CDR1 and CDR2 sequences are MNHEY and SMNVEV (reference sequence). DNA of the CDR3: TGTGCCAGCAGTCCCTTACTTCGGGCGCGGACCCAAGAGACCCAGTACTTC. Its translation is CASSPLLRARTQETQYF.

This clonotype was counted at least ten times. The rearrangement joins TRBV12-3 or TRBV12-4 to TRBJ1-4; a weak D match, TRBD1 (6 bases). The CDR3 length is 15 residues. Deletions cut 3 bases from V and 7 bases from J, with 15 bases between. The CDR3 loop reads CASSFESQGGEKLFF. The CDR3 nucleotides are TGTGCCAGCAGTTTCGAGTCACAGGGTGGTGAAAAACTGTTTTTT.